This T cell receptor beta chain was profiled in a study of T cells in Graves' hyperthyroidism and ophthalmopathy. The study's findings and limits: Ophthalmopathy got predicted by the model a median about 6.7 months before its onset. Classification by a 13 V-J model distinguished ophthalmopathy from stable hyperthyroidism.

Uncontrolled infection, other autoimmune disease, pregnancy or lactation disqualified patients from enrolment. Diagnostic assessment was based on clinical symptoms, serum thyroxine and TRAb, thyroid ultrasound and orbital computed tomography. What was amplified from RNA transcripts were TCR beta CDR3 regions. Using the HTBI primer set, a first-round RT-PCR was run on the TCR CDR3. MiXCR, run by TCRdb on the multiplex PCR reads, gives a single entry per CDR3 protein. The sample holds hundreds of thousands of distinct CDR3 sequences; 46% are singletons and the top ten take roughly 8.2%. This clonotype has ten or more counts. Antigen unknown. The clonotype comes from a woman aged 18-29 years with Graves' hyperthyroidism. Material: peripheral blood or thyroid tissue (not recorded which).

The CDR3, as DNA: TGTGCCACCAGTGATTCCCGGACAGGGACAAACACTGAAGCTTTCTTT. This sequence encodes CATSDSRTGTNTEAFF. This chain connects TRBV24-1 to TRBJ1-1; 8 bases match TRBD1. The CDR3 extends over 16 amino acids. Germline trimming cut 2 bases from V and 2 bases from J; bases unmatched to any gene: 6. The germline V gene has CDR1 KGHDR and CDR2 SFDVKD.